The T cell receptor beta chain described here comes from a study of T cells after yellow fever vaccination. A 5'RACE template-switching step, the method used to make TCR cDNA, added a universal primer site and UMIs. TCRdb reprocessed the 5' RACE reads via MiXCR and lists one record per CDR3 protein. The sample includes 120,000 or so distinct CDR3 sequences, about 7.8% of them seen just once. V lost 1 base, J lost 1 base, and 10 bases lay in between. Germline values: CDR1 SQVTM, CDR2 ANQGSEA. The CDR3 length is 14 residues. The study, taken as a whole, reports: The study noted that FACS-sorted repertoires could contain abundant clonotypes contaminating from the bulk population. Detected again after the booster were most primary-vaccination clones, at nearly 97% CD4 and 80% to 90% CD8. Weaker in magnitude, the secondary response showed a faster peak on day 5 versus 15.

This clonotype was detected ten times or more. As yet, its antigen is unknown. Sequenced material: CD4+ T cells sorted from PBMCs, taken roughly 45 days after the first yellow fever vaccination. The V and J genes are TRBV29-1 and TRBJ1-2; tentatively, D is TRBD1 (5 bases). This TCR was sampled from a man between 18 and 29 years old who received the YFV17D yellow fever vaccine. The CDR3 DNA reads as TGCAGCGTTGAAGCTGCAGGGAATAACTATGGCTACACCTTC. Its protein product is CSVEAAGNNYGYTF.